The present T cell receptor (beta chain) was sequenced within a study of blood T cell repertoires in COVID-19. Across the study: COVID-19 samples from acute and convalescent phases originated in the United States, Italy and Spain. From T cells, B-cell-depleted T cells, or PBMCs came the material, which was cDNA or gDNA.

The CDR3 sequence is 14 residues long. The ends were cut back, 4 bases at V and 5 bases at J, with 15 bases in the middle. The germline gives CDR1 SNHLY, CDR2 FYNNEI. In the authors' workflow: Amplifying reference gene primers gave estimates of nucleated cell counts. This table comes from immunoSEQ multiplex PCR, and its TCRdb copy is limited to in-frame clones, with some not included. V, J and clone size derive from that table, while D and trimming were established from the DNA sequence. In the table there are about 51,000 clones, 87% of which are singletons. This chain uses TRBV2 with TRBJ2-7; the D gene is possibly TRBD1 (6 bases). Material for sequencing was peripheral blood. This receptor was identified in a man in his forties or fifties with active COVID-19. The CDR3, as DNA: TGTGCCAGCAGTGTGGCAGGGGCGCATAACGAGCAGTACTTC. This encodes CASSVAGAHNEQYF.